Shown below are 10 T cell receptor beta chains from a single sample sequenced in a study of T cell responses to AZD1222 COVID-19 vaccine. Method: immunoSEQ multiplex PCR; TCRdb's copy keeps in-frame clones and lacks some. The sample records some 200,000 clones, over 85% being singletons. Specimen: peripheral blood, collected 28 days after the second dose of the MenACWY control vaccine. The receptors here all came from an adult who received the MenACWY meningococcal vaccine as a control.

The genes are TRBV18 and TRBJ2-5; 7 nucleotides align to TRBD1. The CDR3 loop spans 13 amino acids. CDR1 is KGHSH and CDR2 is LQKENI in the germline V gene. V dropped 3 bases and J dropped 4; count of bases not matched to a gene: 2. CDR3 sequence: CASSPRQGETQYF. In DNA form, the CDR3 reads TGTGCCAGCTCACCTAGACAGGGAGAGACCCAGTACTTC.

The rearrangement joins TRBV7-6 to TRBJ1-5, with unresolved D. The germline CDR1 and CDR2 sequences are SGHVS and FNYEAQ. V was pared by 5 bases and J by 6 bases, with 14 bases between. CDR3 length equals 14 residues. In DNA, the CDR3 is TGTGCCAGCAGCACCACCCTGGTGGGTCAGCCCCAGCATTTT. Protein sequence: CASSTTLVGQPQHF.

The sample holds one count of this clone. V gene TRBV25-1 combines with J gene TRBJ1-2, with D maybe TRBD1 (6 bases). V lost 4 bases and J lost 1, with 13 bases in between. Germline V gives CDR1 MGHDK, CDR2 SYGVNS. CDR3 size: 15 residues. CDR3 amino acids: CASSGSQGVNYGYTF. CDR3 bases: TGTGCCAGCAGTGGTTCACAGGGAGTTAACTATGGCTACACCTTC.

The chain links TRBV14 to TRBJ1-3; no clear D gene. The germline V gene has CDR1 SGHDN and CDR2 FVKESK. This CDR3 is 12 amino acids long. The V end was cut by 4 bases, the J end by 9 bases, with 10 bases between. This CDR3 reads CASSLEGFTIYF. DNA for the CDR3: TGTGCCAGCAGCCTCGAAGGCTTCACCATATATTTT.

The rearrangement links TRBV30 to TRBJ1-6, with 10 nucleotides matching TRBD1. Germline V gives CDR1 GTSNPN, CDR2 SVGIG (reference sequence). CDR3 length: 17 residues. V gave up 0 bases and J gave up 4 bases; unmatched junction bases: 6. The CDR3 DNA follows: TGTGCCTGGAGTGTGGACAGGGGGGTACCTTATAATTCACCCCTCCACTTT. Translation: CAWSVDRGVPYNSPLHF.

The chain is built from TRBV7-9 and TRBJ1-2; 7 nucleotides align to TRBD1. The ends lost 6 bases at V and 2 bases at J; junction bases unmatched: 6. CDR1 and CDR2 (germline): SEHNR, FQNEAQ (reference sequence). The CDR3 consists of 14 residues. The CDR3 protein is CASRVGGLNYGYTF. The CDR3 bases are TGTGCCAGCAGGGTAGGGGGCTTAAACTATGGCTACACCTTC.

In its sample, this clone was seen once. The chain has TRBV7-6 and TRBJ2-2; D assignment may be TRBD1 or TRBD2 (6 bases each). Trimming stripped 0 bases from V and 6 bases from J, with 11 bases between. The CDR3 has 15 residues. CDR1 is SGHVS and CDR2 is FNYEAQ in the germline V gene. CDR3: CASSLAWGAAGELFF. CDR3 coding DNA: TGTGCCAGCAGCTTAGCGTGGGGGGCCGCCGGGGAGCTGTTTTTT.

This chain uses TRBV7-9 with TRBJ1-3; D unclear. This CDR3 spans 13 amino acids. The V gene lost 6 bases and the J gene lost 0 bases, with 6 bases spanning the gap. In germline, CDR1 is SEHNR, CDR2 FQNEAQ (reference sequence). The CDR3 protein is CASSSYSGNTIYF. In DNA, the CDR3 is TGTGCCAGCAGTTCCTACTCTGGAAACACCATATATTTT.

The genes are TRBV5-1 and TRBJ2-5, with 9 bases matching TRBD2. Unmatched junction bases numbered 11, after V lost 0 bases and J lost 5 bases. This CDR3 comprises 17 residues. Germline-derived CDR1 and CDR2 are SGHRS and YFSETQ. The CDR3, as DNA: TGCGCCAGCAGCTTGGACATCGGCGGGAGGGCCAGTGAGACCCAGTACTTC. It specifies CASSLDIGGRASETQYF.

The chain recombines TRBV12-3 or TRBV12-4 with TRBJ1-4, with a tentative D call TRBD1 (5 bases). The length of the CDR3 is 12 residues. V shed 2 bases and J shed 8 bases, with 6 bases lying between them. CDR3 loop: CASSLRDEKLFF. In DNA, the CDR3 is TGTGCCAGCAGTTTACGGGACGAAAAACTGTTTTTT.